At least ten counts were recorded for the clone carrying this T cell receptor (beta chain). Its specificity is unknown. One junction end does not reproduce the germline sequence, and a read error may be involved. Both blood RNA, taken from unsorted whole blood, and germline DNA were extracted. Reverse transcription of roughly 480 ng total RNA with a constant-region primer produced TCR beta cDNA. A slightly modified ARM-PCR protocol with three nested multiplex PCR rounds produced these TCR beta libraries. Primers for the first two PCR rounds were TRBV1-TRBV30 forward primers and a C-beta reverse primer (approximately 10 cycles per round). TCRdb fed the multiplex PCR reads into MiXCR, producing one record per CDR3 protein. The sample records a few hundred thousand distinct CDR3 sequences, 50% to 60% being singletons. This record belongs to a study of tumor-infiltrating lymphocytes in primary liver carcinoma. Overall study: Samples returned roughly 3.65 to 8 million productive TCRbeta reads each. Read depth did not differ significantly between tissue types.

The CDR3 contains 11 residues. Study-wide results and caveats: Paired tumor-adjacent and tumor-blood samples overlapped less than tumor region pairs did. CD8+ and CD4+ repertoires went uncompared, the samples being bulk unsorted.

The V and J genes are TRBV12-3 or TRBV12-4 and TRBJ2-5; D remains ambiguous. The TCR was taken from a woman aged 30 to 39 with primary liver carcinoma and hepatitis B virus infection. The sample consisted of peripheral blood. Here the CDR3 reads CASSLVETQYF. CDR3 sequence (DNA): TGTGCCAGCAGCTTAGTAGAGACCCAGTACTTC.